The 22 T cell receptor beta chains given below trace back to one sample, sequenced in a study of spatial heterogeneity in lung cancer. TCRdb redid the calling of the 5' RACE reads with MiXCR, one entry per CDR3 protein. This table holds tens of thousands of distinct CDR3 sequences, roughly 14% found once. As to time point: sample taken at primary tumor resection. Whole RNA from tumor, nontumor lung or frozen PBMC was sequenced unsorted. The sample was PBMCs, taken at surgery. The receptors here all came from a male donor with early-stage non-small cell lung cancer.

In this sample, this clonotype turned up a few times. This chain uses TRBV20-1 with TRBJ2-7, with a weak D call TRBD2 (5 bases). Germline loops: CDR1 DFQATT, CDR2 SNEGSKA (reference sequence). V was shortened by 5 bases and J by 7 bases, with 18 bases between the two germline ends. This CDR3 has 13 amino acids. Here the CDR3 DNA reads TGCAGTGCTCCCTCGGAGGCCTCCAGGGAGCAGTACTTC. Its protein is CSAPSEASREQYF.

The rearrangement links TRBV6-5 to TRBJ1-4, with 7 bases fitting TRBD1. From germline, CDR1 is MNHEY and CDR2 SVGAGI. Losses at the gene ends were 2 bases for V and 10 bases for J; bases not matched to a gene: 13. This CDR3 has 16 amino acids. For the CDR3, the DNA is TGTGCCAGCAGTTACGGAGGTGACAGGGAGGTGGGAAAACTGTTTTTT. Its protein product is CASSYGGDREVGKLFF.

This clonotype was recorded at least ten times. V gene TRBV6-5 combines with J gene TRBJ2-5, with TRBD1 as a possible D gene (5 bases). The CDR3 has 17 residues. Germline lookup yields CDR1 MNHEY and CDR2 SVGAGI. V was shortened by 5 bases and J by 0 bases, with 19 bases between the two germline ends. The CDR3 DNA reads as TGTGCCAGCAGTCCAGGGTCTCGTCAGTGGTACCAAGAGACCCAGTACTTC. Amino acid sequence: CASSPGSRQWYQETQYF.

The rearrangement joins TRBV20-1 to TRBJ1-4, with D unclear. CDR3 size: 14 residues. From germline, CDR1 is DFQATT and CDR2 SNEGSKA (reference sequence). Deletions cut 6 bases from V and 7 bases from J, with 18 bases between. DNA of the CDR3: TGCAGTGCCCTTGGTGGGGTTCAAGGTGAAAAACTGTTTTTT. It translates to CSALGGVQGEKLFF.

J is TRBJ2-5 and V is TRBV29-1; D is unclear. There are 10 residues in the CDR3. V was cut by 8 bases and J by 1 base, with 5 bases left in between. Per germline, CDR1 SQVTM and CDR2 ANQGSEA. The CDR3 DNA sequence: TGCAGCTCCCTCCAAGAGACCCAGTACTTC. It encodes CSSLQETQYF.

The chain combines TRBV5-1 with TRBJ1-5, with D unresolved. The V and J ends lost 0 bases and 6 bases respectively, with 10 bases between them. Germline V gene sequence: CDR1 SGHRS, CDR2 YFSETQ. The CDR3 is made up of 14 amino acids. The CDR3 sequence: CASSLALGAQPQHF. The CDR3 nucleotides are TGCGCCAGCAGCTTGGCCCTGGGAGCTCAGCCCCAGCATTTT.

The V and J genes are TRBV7-6 and TRBJ2-5; 7 nucleotides align to TRBD1. The V and J ends lost 5 bases and 2 bases, in that order; junction bases with no gene match: 2. CDR1 SGHVS and CDR2 FNYEAQ come from the germline V gene. CDR3 size: 13 residues. The DNA for the CDR3 is TGTGCCAGCAGCCAGGGACAGCAAGAGACCCAGTACTTC. As protein: CASSQGQQETQYF.

This chain joins TRBV27 and TRBJ2-1; 9 positions match TRBD2. CDR1 MNHEY and CDR2 SMNVEV come from the germline V gene (reference sequence). There are 16 residues in the CDR3. V shed 1 base and J 8 bases; nucleotides not matched to a gene: 9. CDR3 nucleotide sequence: TGTGCCAGCAGTTTATGGCTAGCGGGATCGGACGATGAGCAGTTCTTC. As protein: CASSLWLAGSDDEQFF.

The table lists this clonotype with many counts. The chain couples TRBV7-2 to TRBJ1-1; no reliable D call. The CDR3 runs to 14 residues. The V end was cut by 8 bases, the J end by 4 bases, with 17 bases between. The germline V gene has CDR1 SGHTA and CDR2 FQGNSA. For the CDR3, the DNA is TGTGCCAGCTCCCTAACATCGGGTTTCACTGAAGCTTTCTTT. Residues: CASSLTSGFTEAFF.

A note on this clonotype: This may be a read error: a much more frequent sequence differs by one nucleotide. The chain links TRBV7-2 to TRBJ1-1; no clear D gene. Germline V lookup: CDR1 SGHTA, CDR2 FQGNSA. Trimming removed 1 base at V and 1 base at J, with 1 base between. CDR3 length: 12 amino acids. The CDR3 DNA sequence: TGTGCCAGCAGCTTAGAGAACACTGAAGCTTTCTTT. It translates to CASSLENTEAFF.

This clonotype occurred a few times. The CDR3 region has the DNA TGCGCCAGCAGCGGGCAGGGACAGAACACTGAAGCTTTCTTT. Its translation: CASSGQGQNTEAFF. The chain couples TRBV5-1 to TRBJ1-1; TRBD1 might be the D (6 bases). Germline loops: CDR1 SGHRS, CDR2 YFSETQ. The CDR3 length is 14 residues. Trimming removed 4 bases at V and 1 base at J, with 11 bases between.

The chain has TRBV29-1 and TRBJ1-1; TRBD1 might be the D (5 bases). The germline V gene has CDR1 SQVTM and CDR2 ANQGSEA. Trimming left V 5 bases short and J 2 bases short, with 18 bases between. The CDR3 covers 15 residues. The CDR3 region has the DNA TGCAGCGTTCGCGACGGGGCCTCACCCAACACTGAAGCTTTCTTT. Translation: CSVRDGASPNTEAFF.

V usage is TRBV7-9 and J usage is TRBJ2-7; D unclear. The V gene lost 1 base and the J gene lost 6 bases, with 7 bases spanning the gap. This CDR3 has 12 residues. Germline CDR1 reads SEHNR; CDR2 reads FQNEAQ (reference sequence). CDR3 bases: TGTGCCAGCAGCTTAGAAGTTGGCGAGCAGTACTTC. This encodes CASSLEVGEQYF.

This clonotype was seen ten or more times. The rearrangement links TRBV12-3 or TRBV12-4 to TRBJ2-1; maybe TRBD2 (5 bases). This CDR3 region has 14 residues. The V gene lost 5 bases and the J gene lost 4 bases, with 12 bases spanning the gap. The CDR3 here is CASSPGTSYNEQFF. CDR3 coding DNA: TGTGCCAGCAGTCCCGGTACTAGTTACAATGAGCAGTTCTTC.

This clonotype was found a few times. This chain uses TRBV20-1 with TRBJ2-7, with TRBD2 identical over 13 bases. The length of the CDR3 is 15 residues. From germline, CDR1 is DFQATT and CDR2 SNEGSKA (reference sequence). The V gene end was trimmed by 4 bases and the J gene end by 5 bases; junction bases not matched to a gene: 8. CDR3 bases: TGCAGTGCTACCCTACTAGCGGGAGGGCCCCACGAGCAGTACTTC. It yields the protein CSATLLAGGPHEQYF.

At least ten counts were recorded for this clonotype. The V gene is TRBV5-5, the J gene TRBJ2-5, with TRBD1 matching 8 bases. From germline, CDR1 is SGHKS and CDR2 YYEKEE (reference sequence). With 4 bases clipped from V and 4 bases from J, the junction kept 9 bases outside the gene matches. The CDR3 is made up of 15 amino acids. In DNA, the CDR3 is TGTGCCAGCAGCGACGCCGGACAGGGAGGAGAGACCCAGTACTTC. Its translation: CASSDAGQGGETQYF.

The V call is TRBV6-6, the J call TRBJ2-3; a weak D match, TRBD1 (6 bases). Trimming left V 2 bases short and J 2 bases short, with 8 bases between. CDR3 length: 14 residues. Germline CDR1 and CDR2: MNHNY and SVGAGI (reference sequence). The CDR3 DNA follows: TGTGCCAGCAGTTACCCAGGGGACACAGATACGCAGTATTTT. Translation gives CASSYPGDTDTQYF.

This clonotype was seen at least ten times. The chain has TRBV10-3 and TRBJ2-2; D is unclear. V was shortened by 9 bases and J by 4 bases, with 9 bases between the two germline ends. Looked up from germline, CDR1 is ENHRY and CDR2 is SYGVKD. The CDR3 contains 12 residues. CDR3 region: CAMSPATGELFF. Written as DNA, the CDR3 is TGTGCCATGTCCCCCGCCACCGGGGAGCTGTTTTTT.

J is TRBJ1-5 and V is TRBV24-1, with D unresolved. Germline loops: CDR1 KGHDR, CDR2 SFDVKD. CDR3 length: 14 amino acids. V gave up 1 base and J gave up 2 bases, with 5 bases separating them. This CDR3 is CATSDFGGNQPQHF. The DNA of the CDR3 is TGTGCCACCAGTGATTTTGGGGGCAATCAGCCCCAGCATTTT.

V and J are TRBV3-1 and TRBJ1-1; D not certain. V was cut by 2 bases and J by 6 bases, with 16 bases left in between. Per germline, CDR1 LGHDT and CDR2 YNNKEL (reference sequence). This CDR3 region has 15 residues. In DNA, the CDR3 is TGTGCCAGCAGCCAATTTCCGGGTTCGGCGGCTGAAGCTTTCTTT. This encodes CASSQFPGSAAEAFF.

This clonotype came up many times. The chain employs TRBV20-1 and TRBJ1-5; perhaps TRBD1 as D (5 bases). Germline V CDR1 and CDR2: DFQATT, SNEGSKA (reference sequence). The CDR3 sequence is 13 residues long. V shed 6 bases and J shed 3 bases, with 12 bases lying between them. The CDR3 reads CSAKEGTNQPQHF. DNA for the CDR3: TGCAGTGCGAAGGAGGGGACCAATCAGCCCCAGCATTTT.

This clonotype was counted only a few times. V and J are TRBV27 and TRBJ2-2, with D possibly being TRBD2 (6 bases). This CDR3 has 16 amino acids. The V and J ends lost 5 bases and 3 bases respectively, with 16 bases between them. The V gene's germline CDR1 is MNHEY and CDR2 SMNVEV (reference sequence). This CDR3 reads CASSPSGSRYTGELFF. The CDR3 region has the DNA TGTGCCAGCAGTCCCTCCGGGAGCAGATACACCGGGGAGCTGTTTTTT.